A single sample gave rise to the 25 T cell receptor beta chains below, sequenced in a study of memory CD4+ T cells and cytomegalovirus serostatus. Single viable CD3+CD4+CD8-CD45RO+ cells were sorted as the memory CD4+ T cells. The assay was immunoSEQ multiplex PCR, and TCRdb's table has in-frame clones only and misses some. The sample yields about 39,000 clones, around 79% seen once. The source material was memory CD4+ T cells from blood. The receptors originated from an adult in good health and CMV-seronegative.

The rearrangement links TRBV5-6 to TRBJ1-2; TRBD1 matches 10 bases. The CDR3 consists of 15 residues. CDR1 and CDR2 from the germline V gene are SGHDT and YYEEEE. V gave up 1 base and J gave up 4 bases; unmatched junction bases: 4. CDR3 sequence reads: CASSLKGQGSYGYTF. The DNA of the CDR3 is TGTGCCAGCAGCTTGAAGGGACAGGGGAGCTATGGCTACACCTTC. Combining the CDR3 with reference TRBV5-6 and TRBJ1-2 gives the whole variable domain DAGVTQSPTHLIKTRGQQVTLRCSPKSGHDTVSWYQQALGQGPQFIFQYYEEEERQRGNFPDRFSGHQFPNYSSELNVNALLLGDSALYLCASSLKGQGSYGYTFGSGTRLTVV.

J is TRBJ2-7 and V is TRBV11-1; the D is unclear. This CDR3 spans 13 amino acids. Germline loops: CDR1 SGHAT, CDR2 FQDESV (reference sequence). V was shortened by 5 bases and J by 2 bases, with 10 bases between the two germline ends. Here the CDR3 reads CASSPVSTYEQYF. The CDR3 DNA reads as TGTGCCAGCAGCCCGGTCTCAACCTACGAGCAGTACTTC.

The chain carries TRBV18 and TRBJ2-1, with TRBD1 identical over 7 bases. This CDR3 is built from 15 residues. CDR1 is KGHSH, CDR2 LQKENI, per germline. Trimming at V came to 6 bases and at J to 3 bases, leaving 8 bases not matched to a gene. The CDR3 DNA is TGTGCCAGCTCGCCGACAGGGAACGGCTACAATGAGCAGTTCTTC. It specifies CASSPTGNGYNEQFF.

CDR3 in amino acids: CASSDLNRDIDTQYF. CDR3 coding DNA: TGTGCCAGCAGTGATCTGAACAGGGATATAGATACGCAGTATTTT. The chain recombines TRBV25-1 with TRBJ2-3, with D possibly TRBD1 on 6 matching bases. V was clipped by 3 bases and J by 5 bases, with 15 bases between them. The V gene's germline CDR1 is MGHDK and CDR2 SYGVNS. The CDR3 sequence is 15 residues long.

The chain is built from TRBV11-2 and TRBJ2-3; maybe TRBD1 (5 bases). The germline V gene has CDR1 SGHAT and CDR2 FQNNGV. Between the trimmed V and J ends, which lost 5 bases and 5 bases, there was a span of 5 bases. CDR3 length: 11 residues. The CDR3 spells CASSTGDTQYF. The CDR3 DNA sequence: TGTGCCAGCAGCACAGGAGATACGCAGTATTTT.

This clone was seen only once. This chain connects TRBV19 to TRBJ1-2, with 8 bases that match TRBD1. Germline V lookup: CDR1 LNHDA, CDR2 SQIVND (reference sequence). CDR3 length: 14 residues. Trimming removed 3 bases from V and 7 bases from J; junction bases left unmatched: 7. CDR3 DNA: TGTGCCAGTAGTATTGCGGACAGGGTTGGTGGCTACACCTTC. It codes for CASSIADRVGGYTF.

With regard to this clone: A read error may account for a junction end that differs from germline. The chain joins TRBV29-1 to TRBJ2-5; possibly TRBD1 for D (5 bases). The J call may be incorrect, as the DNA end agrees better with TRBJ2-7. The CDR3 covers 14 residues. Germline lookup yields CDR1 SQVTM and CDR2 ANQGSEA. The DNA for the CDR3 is TGCAGCGTTATACAGGACCCCTCCTCCGACGAGCAGTACTTC. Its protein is CSVIQDPSSDEQYF.

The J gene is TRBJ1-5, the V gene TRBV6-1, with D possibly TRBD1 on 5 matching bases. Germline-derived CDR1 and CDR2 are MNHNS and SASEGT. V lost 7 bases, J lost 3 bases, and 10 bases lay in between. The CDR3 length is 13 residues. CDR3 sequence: CASIDSPNQPQHF. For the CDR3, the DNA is TGTGCCAGCATCGACAGCCCCAATCAGCCCCAGCATTTT.

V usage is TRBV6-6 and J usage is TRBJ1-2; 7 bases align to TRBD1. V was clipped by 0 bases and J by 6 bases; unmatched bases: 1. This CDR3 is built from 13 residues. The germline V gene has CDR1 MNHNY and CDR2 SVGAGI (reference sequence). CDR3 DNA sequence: TGTGCCAGCAGTTACTCGACAGGGAATGGCTACACCTTC. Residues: CASSYSTGNGYTF.

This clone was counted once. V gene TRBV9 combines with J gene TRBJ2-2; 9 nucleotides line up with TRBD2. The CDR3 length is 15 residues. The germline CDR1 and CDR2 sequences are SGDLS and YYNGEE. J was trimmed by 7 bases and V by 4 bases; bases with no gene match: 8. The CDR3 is CASSPSGALGGELFF. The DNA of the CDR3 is TGTGCCAGCAGCCCTAGCGGGGCCTTGGGCGGGGAGCTGTTTTTT.

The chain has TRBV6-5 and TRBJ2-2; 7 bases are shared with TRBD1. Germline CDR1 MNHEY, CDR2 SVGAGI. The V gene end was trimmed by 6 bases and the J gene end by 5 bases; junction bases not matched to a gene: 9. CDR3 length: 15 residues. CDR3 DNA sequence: TGTGCCAGCAGCCCTGACAGGGTAGGGACCGGGGAGCTGTTTTTT. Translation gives CASSPDRVGTGELFF.

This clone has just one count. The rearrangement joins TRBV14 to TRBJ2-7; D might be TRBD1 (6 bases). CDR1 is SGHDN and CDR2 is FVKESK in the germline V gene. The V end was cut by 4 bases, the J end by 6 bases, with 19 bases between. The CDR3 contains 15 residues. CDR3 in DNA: TGTGCCAGCAGCCGAGAACGCTCAGGGGTCGGCGAGCAGTACTTC. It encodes CASSRERSGVGEQYF.

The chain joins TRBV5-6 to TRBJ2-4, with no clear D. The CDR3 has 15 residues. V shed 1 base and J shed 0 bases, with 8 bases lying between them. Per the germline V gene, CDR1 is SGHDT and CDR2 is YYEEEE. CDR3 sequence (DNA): TGTGCCAGCAGCTTGCGGGTATTAGCCAAAAACATTCAGTACTTC. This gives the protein CASSLRVLAKNIQYF.

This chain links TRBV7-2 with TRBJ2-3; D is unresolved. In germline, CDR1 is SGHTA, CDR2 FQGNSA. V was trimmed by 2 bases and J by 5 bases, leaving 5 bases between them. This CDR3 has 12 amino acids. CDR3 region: CASSLRVDTQYF. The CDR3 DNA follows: TGTGCCAGCAGCTTACGTGTAGATACGCAGTATTTT.

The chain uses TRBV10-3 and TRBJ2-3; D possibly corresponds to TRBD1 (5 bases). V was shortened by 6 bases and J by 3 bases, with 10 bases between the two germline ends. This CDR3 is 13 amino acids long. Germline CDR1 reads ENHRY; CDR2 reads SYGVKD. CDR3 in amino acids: CAIRLQETDTQYF. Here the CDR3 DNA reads TGTGCCATCAGGTTACAGGAAACAGATACGCAGTATTTT.

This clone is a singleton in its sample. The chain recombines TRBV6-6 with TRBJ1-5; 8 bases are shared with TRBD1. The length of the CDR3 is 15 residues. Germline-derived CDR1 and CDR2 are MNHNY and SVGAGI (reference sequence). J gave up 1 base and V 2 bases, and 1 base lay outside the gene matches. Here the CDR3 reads CASSYDRGSNQPQHF. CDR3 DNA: TGTGCCAGCAGTTACGACAGGGGAAGCAATCAGCCCCAGCATTTT.

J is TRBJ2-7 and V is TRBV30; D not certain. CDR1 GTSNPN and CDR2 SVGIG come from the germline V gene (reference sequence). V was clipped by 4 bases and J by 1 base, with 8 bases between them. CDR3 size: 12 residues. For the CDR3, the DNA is TGTGCCTGGACTAGTGGGTCCTACGAGCAGTACTTC. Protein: CAWTSGSYEQYF.

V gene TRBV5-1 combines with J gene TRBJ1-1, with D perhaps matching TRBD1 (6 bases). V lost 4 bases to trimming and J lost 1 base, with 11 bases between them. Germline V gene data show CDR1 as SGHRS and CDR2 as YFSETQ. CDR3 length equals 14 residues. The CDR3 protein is CASSTTGPNTEAFF. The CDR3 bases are TGCGCCAGCAGCACGACAGGACCGAACACTGAAGCTTTCTTT.

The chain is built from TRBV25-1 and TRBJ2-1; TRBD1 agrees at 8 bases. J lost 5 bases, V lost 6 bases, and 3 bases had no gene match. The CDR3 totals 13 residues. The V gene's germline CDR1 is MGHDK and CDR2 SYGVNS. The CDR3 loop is CASRTGGNNEQFF. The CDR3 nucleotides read TGTGCCAGCAGAACAGGGGGAAACAATGAGCAGTTCTTC.

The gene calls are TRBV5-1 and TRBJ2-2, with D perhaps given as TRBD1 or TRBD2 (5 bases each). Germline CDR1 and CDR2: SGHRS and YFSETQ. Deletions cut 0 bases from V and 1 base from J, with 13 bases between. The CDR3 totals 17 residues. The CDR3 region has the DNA TGCGCCAGCAGCTTGGACGGGACGCTTTTGAACACCGGGGAGCTGTTTTTT. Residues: CASSLDGTLLNTGELFF.

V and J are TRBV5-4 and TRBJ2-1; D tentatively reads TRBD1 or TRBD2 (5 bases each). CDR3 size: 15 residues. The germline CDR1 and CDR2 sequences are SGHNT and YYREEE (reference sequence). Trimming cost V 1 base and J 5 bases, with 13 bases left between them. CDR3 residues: CASSLNLARDNEQFF. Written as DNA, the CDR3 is TGTGCCAGCAGCTTGAACCTAGCCAGGGACAATGAGCAGTTCTTC.

The CDR3 sequence is CASSRRGQGFSPLHF. The CDR3 DNA is TGTGCCAGCAGCAGAAGGGGACAGGGTTTCTCACCCCTCCACTTT. The V gene is TRBV5-4, the J gene TRBJ1-6; 9 nucleotides align to TRBD1. J lost 10 bases, V lost 4 bases, and 9 bases had no gene match. This CDR3 region has 15 residues. Germline CDR1 reads SGHNT; CDR2 reads YYREEE (reference sequence).

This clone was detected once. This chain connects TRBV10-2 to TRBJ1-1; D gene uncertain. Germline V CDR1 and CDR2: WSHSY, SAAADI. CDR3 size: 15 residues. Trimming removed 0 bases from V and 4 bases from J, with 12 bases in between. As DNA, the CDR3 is TGCGCCAGCAGTGAGTCGCATAAGACGGGCACTGAAGCTTTCTTT. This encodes CASSESHKTGTEAFF.

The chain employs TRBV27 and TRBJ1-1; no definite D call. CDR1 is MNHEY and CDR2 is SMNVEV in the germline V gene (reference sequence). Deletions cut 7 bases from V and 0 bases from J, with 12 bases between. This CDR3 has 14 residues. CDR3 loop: CASKRSDMNTEAFF. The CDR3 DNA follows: TGTGCCAGCAAACGGTCTGATATGAACACTGAAGCTTTCTTT.

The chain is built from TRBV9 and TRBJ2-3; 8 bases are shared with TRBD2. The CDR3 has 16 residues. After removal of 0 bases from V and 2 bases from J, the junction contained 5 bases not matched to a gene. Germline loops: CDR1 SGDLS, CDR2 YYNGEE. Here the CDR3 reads CASSVGGSGATDTQYF. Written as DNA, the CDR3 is TGTGCCAGCAGCGTAGGCGGTAGCGGGGCCACAGATACGCAGTATTTT.